The 19 T cell receptor beta chains below come from one sample, sequenced in a study of blood T cell repertoires in COVID-19. The method was immunoSEQ multiplex PCR; TCRdb's version includes in-frame clones alone and lacks a portion of them. This table holds around 310,000 clones, 75% to 90% found once. The specimen was peripheral blood. The receptors derive from a woman aged 60-75 years with acute or convalescent COVID-19.

This clone was seen once. The V call is TRBV5-3, the J call TRBJ1-4; 7 positions match TRBD1. TRBV5-3 is an ORF for which the function is uncertain. The CDR3 extends over 16 amino acids. With 3 bases clipped from V and 6 bases from J, the junction kept 11 bases outside the gene matches. DNA of the CDR3: TGTGCCAGAAGCTACCTCCGGGACAGAAATGATGAAAAACTGTTTTTT. The encoded protein is CARSYLRDRNDEKLFF.

The rearrangement links TRBV7-3 to TRBJ2-3; the D gene is possibly TRBD2 (6 bases). The CDR3 runs to 14 residues. The V end was cut by 2 bases, the J end by 6 bases, with 12 bases between. CDR1 and CDR2 (germline): SGHTA, FQGTGA. The CDR3 sequence: CASSLFGGSDTQYF. The CDR3 coding sequence is TGTGCCAGCAGCTTATTCGGGGGAAGTGATACGCAGTATTTT.

This sequence joins TRBV5-4 and TRBJ2-7; D remains unclear. CDR1 is SGHNT and CDR2 is YYREEE in the germline V gene (reference sequence). The length of the CDR3 is 12 residues. Between the trimmed V and J ends, which lost 10 bases and 6 bases, there was a span of 17 bases. DNA for the CDR3: TGTGCCGCTGTAGAGGTTTCGGGCGAGCAGTACTTC. It encodes CAAVEVSGEQYF.

The J gene is TRBJ1-2, the V gene TRBV6-5, with TRBD1 identical over 10 bases. V shed 6 bases and J 6 bases; nucleotides not matched to a gene: 1. Germline loops: CDR1 MNHEY, CDR2 SVGAGI. The CDR3 is 12 amino acids. The CDR3: CASRDRGNGYTF. The CDR3 DNA reads TGTGCCAGCAGGGACAGGGGGAATGGCTACACCTTC.

The chain has TRBV5-6 and TRBJ1-1; weak D call: TRBD1 (5 bases). The germline CDR1 and CDR2 sequences are SGHDT and YYEEEE. The CDR3 covers 13 residues. The germline V and J ends were trimmed by 4 bases and 4 bases, with 11 bases remaining between them. The CDR3: CASSQGGATEAFF. CDR3 coding DNA: TGTGCCAGCAGCCAAGGAGGGGCCACTGAAGCTTTCTTT.

The chain links TRBV7-2 to TRBJ1-2, with a possible D match to TRBD1 (6 bases). Germline V gives CDR1 SGHTA, CDR2 FQGNSA. There are 17 residues in the CDR3. V was cut by 1 base and J by 2 bases, with 17 bases left in between. CDR3 amino acids: CASSLVWSGEPNYGYTF. The CDR3 DNA follows: TGTGCCAGCAGCTTAGTTTGGTCAGGGGAACCCAACTATGGCTACACCTTC.

This chain links TRBV7-9 with TRBJ2-7; 7 bases agree with TRBD1. J lost 0 bases, V lost 6 bases, and 8 bases had no gene match. Per the germline V gene, CDR1 is SEHNR and CDR2 is FQNEAQ (reference sequence). This CDR3 spans 15 amino acids. CDR3 residues: CASRAGTANSYEQYF. The CDR3 DNA reads as TGTGCCAGCAGGGCCGGGACAGCCAACTCCTACGAGCAGTACTTC.

The V call is TRBV19, the J call TRBJ2-5; tentatively, D is TRBD1 (5 bases). Germline-derived CDR1 and CDR2 are LNHDA and SQIVND (reference sequence). The CDR3 length is 14 residues. V dropped 1 base and J dropped 5 bases, with 11 bases sitting between them. The DNA of the CDR3 is TGTGCCAGTAGTATAGGTAGGCAGGGTGAGACCCAGTACTTC. Its translation is CASSIGRQGETQYF.

This chain uses TRBV28 with TRBJ2-7, with TRBD1 matching 7 bases. J was trimmed by 7 bases and V by 2 bases; bases with no gene match: 5. The germline CDR1 and CDR2 sequences are MDHEN and SYDVKM. The CDR3 spans 13 residues. CDR3 residues: CASSLTGAGEQYF. The CDR3 DNA reads as TGTGCCAGCAGTTTAACAGGGGCCGGGGAGCAGTACTTC.

J is TRBJ2-7 and V is TRBV5-1; 11 nucleotides align to TRBD2. J gave up 3 bases and V 0 bases, and 8 bases lay outside the gene matches. The germline V gene encodes CDR1 SGHRS and CDR2 YFSETQ. The CDR3 consists of 17 residues. CDR3 in amino acids: CASSLASGTSGLYEQYF. The CDR3 coding sequence is TGCGCCAGCAGCTTGGCTTCAGGGACTAGCGGTCTCTACGAGCAGTACTTC.

This chain uses TRBV11-2 with TRBJ2-1, with D possibly TRBD2 on 5 matching bases. Looked up from germline, CDR1 is SGHAT and CDR2 is FQNNGV. The germline V and J ends were trimmed by 7 bases and 3 bases, with 25 bases remaining between them. The CDR3 totals 18 residues. The CDR3 coding sequence is TGTGCCAGCAACCCAGAGGGCTACGCAGGTCCCCTCTACAATGAGCAGTTCTTC. Encoded protein: CASNPEGYAGPLYNEQFF.

The J gene is TRBJ2-6, the V gene TRBV10-2, with 9 nucleotides matching TRBD2. The CDR3 has 17 residues. Germline CDR1 reads WSHSY; CDR2 reads SAAADI. J gave up 2 bases and V 4 bases, and 6 bases lay outside the gene matches. CDR3 in amino acids: CASSANSGSPGANVLTF. In DNA, the CDR3 is TGCGCCAGCAGTGCTAATAGCGGGAGTCCTGGGGCCAACGTCCTGACTTTC.

The chain recombines TRBV7-3 with TRBJ2-1; 11 nucleotides agree with TRBD2. Trimming at V came to 5 bases and at J to 8 bases, leaving 14 bases not matched to a gene. CDR3 length equals 17 residues. The germline V gene encodes CDR1 SGHTA and CDR2 FQGTGA. The CDR3 nucleotides read TGTGCCAGCAGCCCAGGCCGACTAGCGGGGAAGGGGGATGAGCAGTTCTTC. As protein: CASSPGRLAGKGDEQFF.

The sample holds one count of this clone. This chain links TRBV5-5 with TRBJ2-7; D unclear. The CDR3 covers 14 residues. Germline V gene data show CDR1 as SGHKS and CDR2 as YYEKEE (reference sequence). Trimming cost V 0 bases and J 1 base, with 8 bases left between them. CDR3 in amino acids: CASSLETGSYEQYF. As DNA, the CDR3 is TGTGCCAGCAGCTTGGAGACTGGATCCTACGAGCAGTACTTC.

The chain employs TRBV5-5 and TRBJ1-1, with TRBD1 matching 10 bases. In germline, CDR1 is SGHKS, CDR2 YYEKEE (reference sequence). J lost 5 bases, V lost 2 bases, and 6 bases had no gene match. CDR3 length equals 15 residues. This CDR3 reads CASSFRTGGITEAFF. The CDR3 DNA reads TGTGCCAGCAGCTTCCGGACAGGGGGGATTACTGAAGCTTTCTTT.

The rearrangement uses TRBV11-2 and TRBJ2-1; D perhaps matches TRBD2 (6 bases). Germline V CDR1 and CDR2: SGHAT, FQNNGV. The CDR3 is 13 amino acids. The V end was cut by 5 bases, the J end by 8 bases, with 13 bases between. The chain's CDR3 is CASSQPGLYEQFF. CDR3 DNA sequence: TGTGCCAGCAGCCAACCGGGACTGTATGAGCAGTTCTTC.

The V call is TRBV19, the J call TRBJ1-1; D gene uncertain. V dropped 3 bases and J dropped 2 bases, with 13 bases sitting between them. CDR3 length: 15 amino acids. Germline values: CDR1 LNHDA, CDR2 SQIVND (reference sequence). CDR3: CASSIATILNTEAFF. The CDR3 bases are TGTGCCAGTAGTATTGCCACAATTTTAAACACTGAAGCTTTCTTT.

The chain employs TRBV4-3 and TRBJ1-4; 9 nucleotides agree with TRBD1. This CDR3 is 19 amino acids long. Per germline, CDR1 LGHNA and CDR2 YSLEER. The V gene end was trimmed by 0 bases and the J gene end by 8 bases; junction bases not matched to a gene: 16. The DNA for the CDR3 is TGCGCCAGCAGCCAAGACCTTACCGGGACAGGGAGTTGGATCGAAAAACTGTTTTTT. This gives the protein CASSQDLTGTGSWIEKLFF.

The chain uses TRBV6-5 and TRBJ2-5; possibly TRBD1 for D (5 bases). Trimming left V 4 bases short and J 0 bases short, with 9 bases between. Germline values: CDR1 MNHEY, CDR2 SVGAGI. This CDR3 comprises 14 residues. Here the CDR3 reads CASSSGAYQETQYF. CDR3 bases: TGTGCCAGCAGTTCTGGGGCCTACCAAGAGACCCAGTACTTC.